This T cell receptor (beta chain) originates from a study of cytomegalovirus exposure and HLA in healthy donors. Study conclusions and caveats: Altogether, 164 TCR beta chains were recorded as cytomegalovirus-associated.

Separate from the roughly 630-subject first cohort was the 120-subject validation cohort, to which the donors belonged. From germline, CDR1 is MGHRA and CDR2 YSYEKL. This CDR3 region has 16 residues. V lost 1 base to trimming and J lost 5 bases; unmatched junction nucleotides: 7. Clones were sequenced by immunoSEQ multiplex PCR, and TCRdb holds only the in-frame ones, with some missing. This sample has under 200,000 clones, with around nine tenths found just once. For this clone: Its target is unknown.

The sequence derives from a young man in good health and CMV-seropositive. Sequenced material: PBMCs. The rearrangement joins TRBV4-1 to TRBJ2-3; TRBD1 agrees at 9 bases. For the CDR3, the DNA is TGCGCCAGCAGCCAAGTGGGACAGGGTATCCGAGATACGCAGTATTTT. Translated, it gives CASSQVGQGIRDTQYF.